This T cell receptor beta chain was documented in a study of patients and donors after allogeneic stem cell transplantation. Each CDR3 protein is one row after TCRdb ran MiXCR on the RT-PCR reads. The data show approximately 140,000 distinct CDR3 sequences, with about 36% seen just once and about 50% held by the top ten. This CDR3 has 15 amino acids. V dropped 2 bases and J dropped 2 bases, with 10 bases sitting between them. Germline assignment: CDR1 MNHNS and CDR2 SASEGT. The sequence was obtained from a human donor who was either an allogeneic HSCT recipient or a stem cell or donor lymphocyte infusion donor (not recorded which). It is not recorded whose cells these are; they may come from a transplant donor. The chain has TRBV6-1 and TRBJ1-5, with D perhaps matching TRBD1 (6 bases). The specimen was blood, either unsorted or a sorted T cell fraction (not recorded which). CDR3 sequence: CASSERGGGNQPQHF. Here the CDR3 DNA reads TGTGCCAGCAGTGAAAGAGGGGGGGGCAATCAGCCCCAGCATTTT.